This T cell receptor beta chain was identified during a study of shared clonotypes between healthy human individuals. The CDR3 is 16 amino acids. CDR1 SNHLY and CDR2 FYNNEI come from the germline V gene. The ends lost 3 bases at V and 2 bases at J; junction bases unmatched: 6. Comment on this clone: Its antigen remains unknown.

Selected positively for CCR7 and CD45RO-negative, naive CD8 cells excluded terminally differentiated effector memory CD45RA+ cells. Healthy adults negative for HIV, lacking recent acute infections or vaccinations, served as donors. Study-level points and caveats: Specimens sampled were limited to blood, with tissue repertoires likely differing. On the whole, naive subsets had larger estimated richness than memory subsets had.

Running of the assay took place at deep level. The assay was immunoSEQ multiplex PCR, and TCRdb's table has in-frame clones only and misses some. The sample lists approximately 840,000 clones; about 97% were seen once. The sequencing sample was made of naive CD8+ T cells sorted from blood. This clonotype was obtained from a man aged 30 to 39 in good health. The chain is built from TRBV2 and TRBJ2-1; TRBD2 matches 8 bases. CDR3 loop: CASSEGTRVAYNEQFF. The CDR3 DNA follows: TGTGCCAGCAGTGAGGGGACTAGGGTGGCCTACAATGAGCAGTTCTTC.